This is a list of T cell receptor beta chains from one sample in a study of T-cell reconstitution after alpha-beta-depleted transplantation in children. TCRdb ran MiXCR on the PCR reads and lists one entry per CDR3 protein. The data contain some 250,000 distinct CDR3 sequences, approximately 12% of them singletons. This material consisted of PBMCs from the stem cell graft donor, taken from the stem cell graft. The receptors here all came from a human donor who donated a stem cell graft to a child with acute lymphoblastic leukemia. Both conserved end residues are part of each CDR3. The order of the fields is clone size, V gene, CDR3 protein. Rows give clone size only sometimes, using once, few, many, or a class for an expanded clone.

abundance: .
v_gene: TRBV20-1
CDR3aa: CSASPTRGGKETQYF

abundance: many
v_gene: TRBV3-1
CDR3aa: CASSRDGQNQPQHF

abundance: .
v_gene: TRBV5-3
CDR3aa: CAMSSRDRLNSPLHF

abundance: many
v_gene: TRBV30
CDR3aa: CAWSVLGNTIYF

abundance: many
v_gene: TRBV12-3/TRBV12-4
CDR3aa: CASRPGLAQETQYF

abundance: many
v_gene: TRBV9
CDR3aa: CASSVGASYTF

abundance: many
v_gene: TRBV6-6
CDR3aa: CASSYPQAGELFF

abundance: many
v_gene: TRBV10-3
CDR3aa: CALTGGPGYGYTF

abundance: many
v_gene: TRBV20-1
CDR3aa: CSARGRLNTEAFF

abundance: many
v_gene: TRBV9
CDR3aa: CASSDGQEFYEQYF

abundance: many
v_gene: TRBV27
CDR3aa: CASSEARNEQFF

abundance: many
v_gene: TRBV7-2
CDR3aa: CASSQGANYGYTF

abundance: .
v_gene: TRBV7-9
CDR3aa: CASSLDPGTDTQYF

abundance: .
v_gene: TRBV18
CDR3aa: CASSPTRGRRKDTQYF

abundance: many
v_gene: TRBV5-1
CDR3aa: CASRSQTGTDSPLHF

abundance: many
v_gene: TRBV21-1
CDR3aa: CASSNPWRAQETQYF

abundance: few
v_gene: TRBV13
CDR3aa: CASSSGPAYEQYF

abundance: many
v_gene: TRBV3-1
CDR3aa: CASSYLQGNTEAFF

abundance: many
v_gene: TRBV5-6
CDR3aa: CASRGQGAASPLHF

abundance: .
v_gene: TRBV20-1
CDR3aa: CSATATGLPTNEQFF

abundance: many
v_gene: TRBV5-5
CDR3aa: CASSLGDRRGTDTQYF

abundance: many
v_gene: TRBV20-1
CDR3aa: CSARDEKSGVRHEQFF

abundance: many
v_gene: TRBV5-6
CDR3aa: CASSLGPRVRDKNIQYF

abundance: .
v_gene: TRBV20-1
CDR3aa: CSASRDRLSLAKNIQYF

abundance: many
v_gene: TRBV12-3/TRBV12-4
CDR3aa: CASRRDRAPETQYF

abundance: .
v_gene: TRBV2
CDR3aa: CASSELRGTYEQYF

abundance: many
v_gene: TRBV18
CDR3aa: CASSPVGPPIRNQPQHF

abundance: many
v_gene: TRBV28
CDR3aa: CAGRTGADTQYF

abundance: many
v_gene: TRBV20-1
CDR3aa: CSATSPRTGELFF

abundance: .
v_gene: TRBV20-1
CDR3aa: CSARQGSSYEQYF

abundance: many
v_gene: TRBV7-2
CDR3aa: CASSFPGVVNSPLHF

abundance: many
v_gene: TRBV7-2
CDR3aa: CASSLARGDYGYTF

abundance: many
v_gene: TRBV7-2
CDR3aa: CASSVAQGANQPQHF

abundance: many
v_gene: TRBV9
CDR3aa: CASSALGGEQYF

abundance: many
v_gene: TRBV29-1
CDR3aa: CSVIGELIRLTQYF

abundance: .
v_gene: TRBV19
CDR3aa: CASTPEAKNIQYF

abundance: many
v_gene: TRBV29-1
CDR3aa: CSVGRGTGGGYEQYF